Following are 11 T cell receptor beta chains from one sample sequenced in a study of blood T cell repertoires in COVID-19. The protocol was immunoSEQ multiplex PCR, while the TCRdb copy is restricted to in-frame clones and leaves out a portion. The sample consists of some 270,000 clones, 85% to 90% of them appearing once. Specimen: peripheral blood. These receptors were taken from a woman aged 60-70 years with COVID-19, enrolled during active disease.

This clone turned up a few times. The chain combines TRBV5-8 with TRBJ1-2, with D maybe TRBD1 (5 bases). V was shortened by 2 bases and J by 8 bases, with 7 bases between the two germline ends. The CDR3 totals 11 residues. Per germline, CDR1 SGHTS and CDR2 YDEGEE. CDR3 sequence: CASSFSGGYTF. The CDR3 bases are TGTGCCAGCAGCTTTTCAGGGGGCTACACCTTC.

The rearrangement joins TRBV6-5 to TRBJ2-2, with D perhaps TRBD1 (5 bases). The V gene's germline CDR1 is MNHEY and CDR2 SVGAGI. V lost 7 bases to trimming and J lost 7 bases, with 7 bases between them. CDR3 length: 11 amino acids. Here the CDR3 reads CASKGIGELFF. The DNA of the CDR3 is TGTGCCAGCAAGGGGATCGGGGAGCTGTTTTTT.

V gene TRBV11-2 combines with J gene TRBJ2-2, with D unresolved. V gave up 2 bases and J gave up 1 base, with 11 bases separating them. This CDR3 region has 16 residues. CDR1 is SGHAT and CDR2 is FQNNGV in the germline V gene. CDR3 coding DNA: TGTGCCAGCAGCTTAAGGCGGCCTAAGAACACCGGGGAGCTGTTTTTT. Protein sequence: CASSLRRPKNTGELFF.

The rearrangement uses TRBV6-5 and TRBJ1-2; 10 nucleotides agree with TRBD1. The CDR3 is 16 amino acids. The germline gives CDR1 MNHEY, CDR2 SVGAGI. Trimming at V came to 4 bases and at J to 2 bases, leaving 7 bases not matched to a gene. The CDR3 bases are TGTGCCAGCAGTTCGATCTTGGACAGGGGGAACTATGGCTACACCTTC. It codes for CASSSILDRGNYGYTF.

V usage is TRBV5-1 and J usage is TRBJ1-5, with D possibly TRBD1 on 6 matching bases. Trimming left V 4 bases short and J 6 bases short, with 14 bases between. CDR3 length: 14 amino acids. Germline V gene lookup returns CDR1 SGHRS and CDR2 YFSETQ. As DNA, the CDR3 is TGCGCCAGCAGCCCATCCCAGGGGAGTCAGCCCCAGCATTTT. Its protein product is CASSPSQGSQPQHF.

V is TRBV5-4 and J is TRBJ1-2, with D tentatively TRBD1 (5 bases). Trimming removed 0 bases from V and 8 bases from J, with 17 bases in between. This CDR3 contains 15 residues. Germline assignment: CDR1 SGHNT and CDR2 YYREEE (reference sequence). In DNA, the CDR3 is TGTGCCAGCAGCTTGGTAGGGCAGCGGGGGAGAGGCTACACCTTC. It encodes CASSLVGQRGRGYTF.

This clone appeared a single time. The V and J genes are TRBV3-1 (or the pseudogene TRBV3-2) and TRBJ1-2; 7 bases line up with TRBD1. CDR3 length equals 15 residues. V dropped 8 bases and J dropped 8; count of bases not matched to a gene: 17. Germline V gene sequence: CDR1 LGHDT, CDR2 YNNKEL (reference sequence). CDR3 amino acids: CASRGRRQGVYGYTF. CDR3 sequence (DNA): TGTGCCAGCCGGGGGCGGAGGCAGGGGGTTTACGGCTACACCTTC.

The V call is TRBV4-3, the J call TRBJ1-2; 7 bases are shared with TRBD1. The CDR3 length is 15 residues. Germline V lookup: CDR1 LGHNA, CDR2 YSLEER. The J segment lost 6 bases and the V segment lost 3 bases, leaving 10 bases of the junction unmatched. CDR3 residues: CASSQAGGPGDGYTF. Here the CDR3 DNA reads TGCGCCAGCAGCCAGGCAGGGGGACCGGGGGATGGCTACACCTTC.

V gene TRBV14 combines with J gene TRBJ1-2, with 9 bases fitting TRBD1. V lost 2 bases and J lost 3; bases outside the gene matches: 4. The germline gives CDR1 SGHDN, CDR2 FVKESK. The CDR3 length is 15 residues. This chain's CDR3 is CASSQPGQGDYGYTF. CDR3 DNA: TGTGCCAGCAGCCAACCGGGACAGGGCGACTATGGCTACACCTTC. The variable domain in full, with the rest retrieved from reference TRBV14 and TRBJ1-2, is EAGVTQFPSHSVIEKGQTVTLRCDPISGHDNLYWYRRVMGKEIKFLLHFVKESKQDESGMPNNRFLAERTGGTYSTLKVQPAELEDSGVYFCASSQPGQGDYGYTFGSGTRLTVV.

V and J are TRBV29-1 and TRBJ2-7; the D gene is possibly TRBD1 (6 bases). The CDR3 spans 17 residues. The germline CDR1 and CDR2 sequences are SQVTM and ANQGSEA. With 4 bases removed from V and 1 base from J, the gap between germline ends came to 23 bases. CDR3: CSVGSSGLVGASYEQYF. The CDR3 DNA reads TGCAGCGTTGGTTCGTCCGGGCTCGTGGGGGCTTCCTACGAGCAGTACTTC.

The V call is TRBV5-1, the J call TRBJ1-3; 7 nucleotides line up with TRBD1. The CDR3 runs 19 residues. Germline V gene lookup returns CDR1 SGHRS and CDR2 YFSETQ. V trimming: 4 bases; J trimming: 0 bases; junction bases outside the gene matches: 16. The CDR3 here is CASSTRDSLQVFSGNTIYF. Written as DNA, the CDR3 is TGCGCCAGCAGCACTCGGGACAGCTTGCAAGTTTTCTCTGGAAACACCATATATTTT.